This T cell receptor (beta chain) was identified in a study of breast tumors, draining lymph nodes, adjacent tissues. Study-wide results and caveats: Data only fit, rather than demonstrated, lymph node origin of most tumor T cells. Findings are consistent with lymph node origin and intratumoral expansion of most tumor T cells. Tumors had less TCR diversity than lymph nodes, more than nontumor tissue.

The lymph nodes were axillary draining lymph nodes from breast cancer patients. Trimming removed 7 bases at V and 6 bases at J, with 18 bases between. This CDR3 contains 15 residues. Germline V gene sequence: CDR1 LNHDA, CDR2 SQIVND (reference sequence). From the multiplex PCR reads, TCRdb called clonotypes with MiXCR, one entry per CDR3 protein. In the table there are around 130,000 distinct CDR3 sequences, less than 35% of which are singletons. This clonotype was found many times. Antigen unknown. Material for sequencing was axillary lymph node tissue. The receptor was isolated from a female donor with breast cancer. Some clones in this sample may be carry-over from other donors' samples. The chain recombines TRBV19 with TRBJ2-2, with D hard to call. The CDR3 sequence is CASTVFGVHPGELFF. The CDR3 coding sequence is TGTGCCAGTACCGTTTTTGGGGTTCACCCCGGGGAGCTGTTTTTT.